This TCR beta chain was sequenced in a study of lymphopenia after photon versus proton radiotherapy. Broader study findings: Relative stability marked proton patients; photon patients lost diversity and naive cells. Authors raise, but do not show, better survival with proton therapy. Larger post-nadir TCR diversity loss correlated inversely with survival in deceased patients.

On this clone: Its antigen is unknown.

Sequencing used immunoSEQ multiplex PCR; TCRdb keeps in-frame clones, though not all of them. The top ten clones hold around 6.3% of a sample with under 20,000 clones, 85% to 95% of them seen once. Trimming cost V 6 bases and J 6 bases, with 18 bases left between them. The germline V gene encodes CDR1 MNHEY and CDR2 SVGAGI. CDR3 length: 14 residues. The genes are TRBV6-5 and TRBJ2-7, with D perhaps matching TRBD1 (6 bases). This clonotype was sampled from a man in his 60s with pancreatic cancer. The sample here was peripheral blood, taken from a patient treated with photon-based radiotherapy. The CDR3 is CASSPRTVTGEQYF. The CDR3 coding sequence is TGTGCCAGCAGCCCTAGGACAGTCACCGGCGAGCAGTACTTC.